The 21 T cell receptor beta chains presented below share a single source sample, sequenced in a study of blood T cell repertoires in COVID-19. Method: immunoSEQ multiplex PCR; TCRdb's copy keeps in-frame clones and lacks some. The repertoire consists of about 80,000 clones, with approximately 78% occurring once and the leading ten covering less than 25%. Sequenced sample: peripheral blood. The source is a human donor in a cohort sampled during active COVID-19.

This clone has only a few counts. This chain links TRBV9 with TRBJ2-2; 13 bases are a match to TRBD2. The CDR3 runs 19 residues. V shed 3 bases, J shed 3 bases, and the junction held 11 bases outside the gene matches. Germline-derived CDR1 and CDR2 are SGDLS and YYNGEE. As DNA, the CDR3 is TGTGCCAGCAGCGCGAGCAAGACTAGCGGGGGGACCTACACCGGGGAGCTGTTTTTT. Residues: CASSASKTSGGTYTGELFF.

This chain links TRBV11-3 with TRBJ2-1; TRBD1 matches at 8 bases. V lost 3 bases, J lost 3 bases, and 1 base stayed unmatched. The CDR3 is 14 residues long. Germline V gene lookup returns CDR1 SGHNT and CDR2 YENEEA. The CDR3 loop is CASSFGQGYNEQFF. CDR3 DNA: TGTGCCAGCAGCTTCGGACAGGGCTACAATGAGCAGTTCTTC.

The CDR3 DNA follows: TGTGCCAGCAGTTCCGTCCACAGGGGACTGTATGGGCCCCAGCATTTT. Its protein is CASSSVHRGLYGPQHF. The chain recombines TRBV28 with TRBJ1-5; 7 bases match TRBD1. This CDR3 region has 16 residues. Germline assignment: CDR1 MDHEN and CDR2 SYDVKM. Losses at the gene ends were 4 bases for V and 9 bases for J; bases not matched to a gene: 15.

This clone is a singleton in its sample. The chain's CDR3 is CAWRRGRYEQYF. The CDR3 nucleotides are TGTGCCTGGCGCAGGGGGCGGTACGAGCAGTACTTC. The chain has TRBV30 and TRBJ2-7, with 8 bases identical to TRBD1. Trimming removed 5 bases from V and 4 bases from J; junction bases left unmatched: 4. The V gene's germline CDR1 is GTSNPN and CDR2 SVGIG (reference sequence). CDR3 length: 12 amino acids.

A few counts support this clone. The CDR3 bases are TGTGCCAGCAGCCCAGGGGACTATGGCTACACCTTC. Translating gives CASSPGDYGYTF. The gene calls are TRBV6-6 and TRBJ1-2; D may be TRBD1 (6 bases). Trimming took 6 bases from V and 3 from J, leaving 8 bases between them. The V gene's germline CDR1 is MNHNY and CDR2 SVGAGI (reference sequence). This CDR3 has 12 residues.

The chain combines TRBV7-2 with TRBJ1-2, with D tentatively TRBD1 (6 bases). V lost 3 bases and J lost 8, with 16 bases in between. The CDR3 extends over 14 amino acids. Germline V CDR1 and CDR2: SGHTA, FQGNSA. As DNA, the CDR3 is TGTGCCAGCAGCTTTTCCGCAGGGGCGACGGGCTACACCTTC. Its protein is CASSFSAGATGYTF.

This sequence joins TRBV18 and TRBJ1-3; 10 bases map to TRBD1. CDR1 and CDR2 from the germline V gene are KGHSH and LQKENI. The CDR3 covers 16 residues. Unmatched junction bases numbered 4, after V lost 3 bases and J lost 2 bases. CDR3 DNA: TGTGCCAGCTCACCCGGGACAGGGGCCGCTGGAAACACCATATATTTT. Translation: CASSPGTGAAGNTIYF.

This chain uses TRBV5-1 with TRBJ1-2; 8 nucleotides align to TRBD1. Germline values: CDR1 SGHRS, CDR2 YFSETQ. J lost 5 bases, V lost 4 bases, and 13 bases had no gene match. This CDR3 comprises 16 residues. The CDR3 loop reads CASSVPRTGRRYGYTF. The CDR3 DNA reads as TGCGCCAGCAGCGTCCCGAGGACAGGGCGGCGGTATGGCTACACCTTC.

The chain has TRBV4-2 and TRBJ2-7, with D hard to call. Germline V gives CDR1 LGHNA, CDR2 YNFKEQ. V was shortened by 0 bases and J by 3 bases, with 3 bases between the two germline ends. CDR3 length: 12 residues. The CDR3 coding sequence is TGTGCCAGCAGCCAAGATCGCTACGAGCAGTACTTC. It is translated as CASSQDRYEQYF.

This clone has a single count. V gene TRBV28 combines with J gene TRBJ1-2; 9 positions agree with TRBD1. This CDR3 is built from 15 residues. Per the germline V gene, CDR1 is MDHEN and CDR2 is SYDVKM. V lost 7 bases, J lost 1 base, and 7 bases stayed unmatched. The CDR3 loop is CASTAGTGLNYGYTF. The CDR3 coding sequence is TGTGCCAGCACCGCCGGGACAGGGCTTAACTATGGCTACACCTTC.

The chain carries TRBV9 and TRBJ2-2; TRBD2 aligns across 13 bases. V gave up 6 bases and J gave up 6 bases; unmatched junction bases: 2. The CDR3 covers 14 residues. Germline V gene lookup returns CDR1 SGDLS and CDR2 YYNGEE. The CDR3 region has the DNA TGTGCCAGCACCGGACTAGCGGGGGCCGGGGAGCTGTTTTTT. Translated: CASTGLAGAGELFF.

The chain joins TRBV5-1 to TRBJ2-5; 8 positions agree with TRBD2. The germline gives CDR1 SGHRS, CDR2 YFSETQ. The CDR3 extends over 13 amino acids. Trimming took 6 bases from V and 1 from J; bases not matched to a gene: 2. Here the CDR3 DNA reads TGCGCCAGCAACGGGGGGGGCCAAGAGACCCAGTACTTC. Translating gives CASNGGGQETQYF.

This rearrangement joins TRBV29-1 to TRBJ2-7; 9 nucleotides agree with TRBD1. Germline loops: CDR1 SQVTM, CDR2 ANQGSEA. The CDR3 loop spans 15 amino acids. V shed 3 bases and J 6 bases; nucleotides not matched to a gene: 12. CDR3: CSVDNLRDREVEQYF. The CDR3 DNA sequence: TGCAGCGTTGACAACCTCCGGGACAGGGAAGTCGAGCAGTACTTC.

V and J are TRBV3-1 (or the pseudogene TRBV3-2) and TRBJ2-1; 11 bases fit TRBD1. This CDR3 spans 16 amino acids. Germline CDR1 LGHDT, CDR2 YNNKEL (reference sequence). V shed 0 bases, J shed 9 bases, and the junction held 7 bases outside the gene matches. CDR3 in DNA: TGTGCCAGCAGCCAAGAAGGGACAGGGGGATGGGGTGAGCAGTTCTTC. As protein: CASSQEGTGGWGEQFF.

This sequence joins TRBV5-1 and TRBJ2-3; no firm D call. The CDR3 has 15 residues. Deletions cut 0 bases from V and 2 bases from J, with 10 bases between. The germline V gene has CDR1 SGHRS and CDR2 YFSETQ. The CDR3 DNA sequence: TGCGCCAGCAGCTTGGAAGGCGGTTACACAGATACGCAGTATTTT. Amino acids: CASSLEGGYTDTQYF.

J is TRBJ1-5 and V is TRBV6-5; D is ambiguous. V was pared by 5 bases and J by 1 base, with 9 bases between. The germline CDR1 and CDR2 sequences are MNHEY and SVGAGI. This CDR3 has 14 residues. The CDR3 spells CASSRAKSNQPQHF. CDR3 nucleotide sequence: TGTGCCAGCAGTAGAGCGAAAAGCAATCAGCCCCAGCATTTT.

The chain uses TRBV6-6 and TRBJ1-1, with TRBD1 matching over 8 bases. This CDR3 has 15 amino acids. The germline gives CDR1 MNHNY, CDR2 SVGAGI (reference sequence). J was trimmed by 3 bases and V by 0 bases; bases with no gene match: 3. The CDR3 sequence is CASSYSAGGHTEAFF. DNA for the CDR3: TGTGCCAGCAGTTACTCCGCAGGGGGCCACACTGAAGCTTTCTTT.

V gene TRBV12-5 combines with J gene TRBJ1-4, with TRBD1 identical over 10 bases. V gave up 9 bases and J gave up 8 bases; unmatched junction bases: 6. Germline V gene sequence: CDR1 LGHNT, CDR2 FRNRAP. The length of the CDR3 is 13 residues. The chain's CDR3 is CASSDRGGEKLFF. In DNA, the CDR3 is TGTGCTAGCTCGGACAGGGGGGGCGAAAAACTGTTTTTT.

This chain connects TRBV7-8 to TRBJ1-5; 9 bases fit TRBD1. Per the germline V gene, CDR1 is SGHVS and CDR2 is FQNEAQ. The CDR3 has 14 residues. V shed 4 bases and J 8 bases; nucleotides not matched to a gene: 6. In DNA form, the CDR3 reads TGTGCCAGCAGCTCATACAGGGGGCAGGAGCCCCAGCATTTT. Residues: CASSSYRGQEPQHF.

The DNA of the CDR3 is TGTGCCAGCAGTTACGCTGCCCAGGGGGCGGGTACGCAGTATTTT. This gives the protein CASSYAAQGAGTQYF. The genes are TRBV6-6 and TRBJ2-3, with 8 bases that match TRBD1. The CDR3 sequence is 15 residues long. Germline lookup yields CDR1 MNHNY and CDR2 SVGAGI (reference sequence). V dropped 2 bases and J dropped 8; count of bases not matched to a gene: 9.

The V and J genes are TRBV7-2 and TRBJ2-2; the D gene is possibly TRBD2 (6 bases). From germline, CDR1 is SGHTA and CDR2 FQGNSA. Trimming removed 3 bases at V and 4 bases at J, with 12 bases between. CDR3 length equals 15 residues. For the CDR3, the DNA is TGTGCCAGCAGCTTGGGGGGTTCGGGCACCGGGGAGCTGTTTTTT. Protein product: CASSLGGSGTGELFF.